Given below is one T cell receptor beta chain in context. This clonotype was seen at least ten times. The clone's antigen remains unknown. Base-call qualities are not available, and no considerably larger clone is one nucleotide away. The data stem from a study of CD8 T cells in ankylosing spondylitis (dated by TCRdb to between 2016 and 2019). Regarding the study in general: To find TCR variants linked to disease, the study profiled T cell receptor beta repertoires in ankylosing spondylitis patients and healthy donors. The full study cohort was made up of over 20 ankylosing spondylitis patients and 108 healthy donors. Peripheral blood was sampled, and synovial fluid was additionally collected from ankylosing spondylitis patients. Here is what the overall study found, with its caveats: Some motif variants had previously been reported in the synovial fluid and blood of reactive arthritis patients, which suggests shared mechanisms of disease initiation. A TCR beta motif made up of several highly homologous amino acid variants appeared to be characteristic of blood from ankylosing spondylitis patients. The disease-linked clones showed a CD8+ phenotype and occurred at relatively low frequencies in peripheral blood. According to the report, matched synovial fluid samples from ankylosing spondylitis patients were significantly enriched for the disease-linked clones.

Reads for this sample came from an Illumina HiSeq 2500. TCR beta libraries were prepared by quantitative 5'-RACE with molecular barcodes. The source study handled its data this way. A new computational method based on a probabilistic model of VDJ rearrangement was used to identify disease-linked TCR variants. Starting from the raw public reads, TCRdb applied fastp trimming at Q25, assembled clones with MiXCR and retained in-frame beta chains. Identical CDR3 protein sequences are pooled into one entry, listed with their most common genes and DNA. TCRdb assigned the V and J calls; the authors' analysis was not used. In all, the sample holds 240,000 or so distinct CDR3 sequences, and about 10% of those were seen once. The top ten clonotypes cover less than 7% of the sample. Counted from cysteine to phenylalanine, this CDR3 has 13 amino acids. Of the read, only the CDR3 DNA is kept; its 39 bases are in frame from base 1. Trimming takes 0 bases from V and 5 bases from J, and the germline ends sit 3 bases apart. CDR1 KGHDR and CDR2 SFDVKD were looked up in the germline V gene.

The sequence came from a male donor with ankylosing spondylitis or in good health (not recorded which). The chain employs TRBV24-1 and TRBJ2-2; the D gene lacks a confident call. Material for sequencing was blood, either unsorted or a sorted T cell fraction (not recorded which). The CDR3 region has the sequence CATSDLGTGELFF. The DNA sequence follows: TGTGCCACCAGTGATTTGGGGACCGGGGAGCTGTTTTTT.